These 20 T cell receptor beta chains share one sample of origin, sequenced in a study of T cell repertoires in cytomegalovirus infection. TCRdb called the reads again in MiXCR, with one record for every CDR3 protein. This table has approximately 260,000 distinct CDR3 sequences, about 17% appearing once. The sample consisted of CD8+ T cells from PBMCs. The receptors derive from a human donor in good health (CMV status not recorded). Some clones in this sample may be carry-over from other donors' samples.

This clonotype appeared a few times. This sequence joins TRBV11-1 and TRBJ2-7; D unresolved. Trimming pared 2 bases from V and 2 bases from J, leaving 7 bases between. This CDR3 comprises 13 residues. Germline CDR1 is SGHAT and CDR2 is FQDESV (reference sequence). CDR3 DNA sequence: TGTGCCAGCAGCTTACATGGAGCCTACGAGCAGTACTTC. It specifies CASSLHGAYEQYF.

This clonotype was seen ten or more times. The chain uses TRBV7-9 and TRBJ2-3; 8 bases are a match to TRBD2. The CDR3 totals 16 residues. V gave up 4 bases and J gave up 2 bases; unmatched junction bases: 8. The germline V gene encodes CDR1 SEHNR and CDR2 FQNEAQ (reference sequence). The CDR3 nucleotides read TGTGCCAGCAGCTCTGGGACTAGTTTCCCCACAGATACGCAGTATTTT. Its protein is CASSSGTSFPTDTQYF.

Many counts were recorded for this clonotype. The chain couples TRBV7-2 to TRBJ2-5; TRBD1 matches 9 bases. The CDR3 contains 13 residues. The V segment lost 7 bases and the J segment 6 bases; nucleotides outside the gene matches: 6. The germline V gene has CDR1 SGHTA and CDR2 FQGNSA. The CDR3 loop is CASNGQGSQTQYF. The CDR3 DNA sequence: TGTGCCAGCAATGGACAGGGGAGTCAGACCCAGTACTTC.

This clonotype showed up many times. The rearrangement joins TRBV7-8 to TRBJ1-1; D not resolved. Looked up from germline, CDR1 is SGHVS and CDR2 is FQNEAQ. The CDR3 contains 14 residues. Trimming removed 1 base at V and 6 bases at J, with 12 bases between. The CDR3 DNA sequence: TGTGCCAGCAGCTTAGTACTGGGAATGGCTGAAGCTTTCTTT. Its protein is CASSLVLGMAEAFF.

This clonotype was counted only a few times. The CDR3 spells CASSPADRANYGYTF. CDR3 sequence (DNA): TGTGCCAGCAGCCCGGCGGACAGGGCCAACTATGGCTACACCTTC. J is TRBJ1-2 and V is TRBV3-1; TRBD1 aligns across 8 bases. The CDR3 extends over 15 amino acids. CDR1 and CDR2 from the germline V gene are LGHDT and YNNKEL (reference sequence). V lost 4 bases to trimming and J lost 2 bases; unmatched junction nucleotides: 6.

The chain has TRBV7-9 and TRBJ2-1; a possible D gene is TRBD1 (6 bases). CDR3 length: 14 residues. Germline CDR1 and CDR2: SEHNR and FQNEAQ (reference sequence). V was clipped by 5 bases and J by 8 bases, with 16 bases between them. The CDR3 is CASSLTLQGYEQFF. CDR3 sequence (DNA): TGTGCCAGCAGCCTAACCCTACAGGGATATGAGCAGTTCTTC.

This clonotype was observed a few times. The chain carries TRBV10-3 and TRBJ1-1; D not resolved. Trimming removed 3 bases from V and 5 bases from J, with 19 bases in between. Germline V lookup: CDR1 ENHRY, CDR2 SYGVKD. The CDR3 extends over 16 amino acids. The CDR3: CAISEEGAGRVTEAFF. The CDR3 bases are TGTGCCATCAGTGAAGAAGGAGCCGGCCGGGTGACTGAAGCTTTCTTT.

The V gene is TRBV14, the J gene TRBJ2-7, with a possible D match to TRBD1 (5 bases). The CDR3 has 15 residues. In germline, CDR1 is SGHDN, CDR2 FVKESK. Trimming left V 4 bases short and J 4 bases short, with 17 bases between. The chain's CDR3 is CASSPGGARQYEQYF. The DNA for the CDR3 is TGTGCCAGCAGCCCTGGTGGGGCCCGCCAATACGAGCAGTACTTC.

The sample holds many counts of this clonotype. The chain uses TRBV4-2 and TRBJ1-2, with D possibly being TRBD1 (5 bases). Between the trimmed V and J ends, which lost 4 bases and 4 bases, there was a span of 19 bases. Germline V CDR1 and CDR2: LGHNA, YNFKEQ. There are 16 residues in the CDR3. CDR3 nucleotides: TGTGCCAGCAGCCCAGAACCGGGACTCCAGTTCTATGGCTACACCTTC. This codes for CASSPEPGLQFYGYTF.

This clonotype appeared a few times. This chain uses TRBV2 with TRBJ2-3, with 12 bases aligning to TRBD2. The CDR3 is made up of 17 amino acids. Trimming took 10 bases from V and 2 from J; bases not matched to a gene: 13. CDR1 SNHLY and CDR2 FYNNEI come from the germline V gene. The CDR3 bases are TGTGCCACTCCCTCTAGCGGGGGGGCCGGGTTCACAGATACGCAGTATTTT. Its translation: CATPSSGGAGFTDTQYF.

V and J are TRBV19 and TRBJ1-1; possible D gene TRBD1, 6 bases. The CDR3 has 13 amino acids. The germline V gene encodes CDR1 LNHDA and CDR2 SQIVND (reference sequence). V gave up 6 bases and J gave up 7 bases, with 15 bases separating them. The CDR3 region is CASSQGPPLEAFF. CDR3 DNA sequence: TGTGCCAGTAGCCAGGGGCCGCCGCTTGAAGCTTTCTTT. Filled out from reference TRBV19 and TRBJ1-1, the complete variable domain reads DGGITQSPKYLFRKEGQNVTLSCEQNLNHDAMYWYRQDPGQGLRLIYYSQIVNDFQKGDIAEGYSVSREKKESFPLTVTSAQKNPTAFYLCASSQGPPLEAFFGQGTRLTVV.

This clonotype has ten or more counts. This sequence joins TRBV7-9 and TRBJ2-1; no firm D call. This CDR3 comprises 14 residues. In germline, CDR1 is SEHNR, CDR2 FQNEAQ (reference sequence). Trimming left V 1 base short and J 7 bases short, with 11 bases between. The CDR3 DNA sequence: TGTGCCAGCAGCTTAGTAGGGTGGCGGAATGAGCAGTTCTTC. This gives the protein CASSLVGWRNEQFF.

This clonotype was recorded many times. The genes are TRBV4-1 and TRBJ1-1; 8 bases match TRBD1. The CDR3 is made up of 15 amino acids. Germline V gene lookup returns CDR1 MGHRA and CDR2 YSYEKL. V lost 4 bases, J lost 3 bases, and 7 bases stayed unmatched. CDR3 residues: CASSLGQGLDTEAFF. In DNA form, the CDR3 reads TGCGCCAGCAGCCTAGGACAGGGTTTGGACACTGAAGCTTTCTTT.

The CDR3 sequence: CASSLEYTANTGELFF. The CDR3 nucleotides are TGTGCCAGCAGCTTAGAGTATACGGCGAACACCGGGGAGCTGTTTTTT. The rearrangement uses TRBV11-2 and TRBJ2-2; D unclear. The V and J ends lost 0 bases and 0 bases respectively, with 8 bases between them. The CDR3 contains 16 residues. The germline CDR1 and CDR2 sequences are SGHAT and FQNNGV.

In this sample, this clonotype turned up many times. J is TRBJ2-7 and V is TRBV7-2; TRBD1 matches 8 bases. Germline CDR1 SGHTA, CDR2 FQGNSA. CDR3 size: 16 residues. After removal of 6 bases from V and 5 bases from J, the junction contained 15 bases not matched to a gene. CDR3 coding DNA: TGTGCCAGCAGAAAAGCCTCTCAGGGGGCGAGGGACGAGCAGTACTTC. Encoded protein: CASRKASQGARDEQYF.

The CDR3 DNA sequence: TGCGCCAGCAGCCAAGTGAAGGGGACAGGGAGCGAGCAGTACTTC. Amino acids: CASSQVKGTGSEQYF. The rearrangement links TRBV4-1 to TRBJ2-7, with 9 bases matching TRBD1. Germline lookup yields CDR1 MGHRA and CDR2 YSYEKL. The CDR3 length is 15 residues. V dropped 1 base and J dropped 6; count of bases not matched to a gene: 7.

This clonotype was picked up many times. V is TRBV7-2 and J is TRBJ1-3; D unclear. Germline V gene sequence: CDR1 SGHTA, CDR2 FQGNSA. The CDR3 covers 16 residues. V was shortened by 2 bases and J by 0 bases, with 11 bases between the two germline ends. In DNA form, the CDR3 reads TGTGCCAGCAGCTTATCTTCAGTTTTCTCTGGAAACACCATATATTTT. This codes for CASSLSSVFSGNTIYF.

The gene calls are TRBV2 and TRBJ2-3; D unclear. CDR1 is SNHLY and CDR2 is FYNNEI in the germline V gene. V dropped 3 bases and J dropped 0 bases, with 16 bases sitting between them. The CDR3 extends over 17 amino acids. The CDR3 protein is CASSEVLIVTSTDTQYF. In DNA, the CDR3 is TGTGCCAGCAGTGAGGTGCTGATTGTAACTAGCACAGATACGCAGTATTTT.

This clonotype was detected many times. The V call is TRBV7-9, the J call TRBJ2-2; the D is unclear. Per germline, CDR1 SEHNR and CDR2 FQNEAQ (reference sequence). This CDR3 is built from 13 residues. The germline V and J ends were trimmed by 4 bases and 0 bases, with 3 bases remaining between them. The CDR3 DNA sequence: TGTGCCAGCAGCTCGCCGAACACCGGGGAGCTGTTTTTT. Amino acids: CASSSPNTGELFF.

The chain recombines TRBV6-6 with TRBJ2-7; maybe TRBD1 (6 bases). Germline assignment: CDR1 MNHNY and CDR2 SVGAGI (reference sequence). This CDR3 contains 14 residues. Deletions cut 2 bases from V and 2 bases from J, with 10 bases between. The CDR3 DNA reads TGTGCCAGCAGTTACCGGGCAGGGGCCTACGAGCAGTACTTC. Translating it yields CASSYRAGAYEQYF.